The next 29 T cell receptor beta chains were all read from a single sample in a study of T cell responses to AZD1222 COVID-19 vaccine. Data came from immunoSEQ multiplex PCR; TCRdb stores just in-frame clones and leaves some out. Of roughly 140,000 clones listed, about 87% are singletons. The sample consisted of peripheral blood, taken 28 days after the second AZD1222 dose. The origin of the receptors is an adult who received the AZD1222 COVID-19 vaccine.

This sequence joins TRBV5-6 and TRBJ1-5; the D gene is possibly TRBD1 (6 bases). The CDR3 contains 14 residues. The V gene lost 2 bases and the J gene lost 6 bases, with 12 bases spanning the gap. The germline V gene encodes CDR1 SGHDT and CDR2 YYEEEE. The CDR3 region has the DNA TGTGCCAGCAGCTTCGGCCAGGGGAGTCAGCCCCAGCATTTT. It translates to CASSFGQGSQPQHF.

The rearrangement uses TRBV18 and TRBJ1-2; TRBD1 might be the D (6 bases). V lost 5 bases and J lost 4, with 11 bases in between. This CDR3 is built from 13 residues. The germline V gene encodes CDR1 KGHSH and CDR2 LQKENI. In DNA form, the CDR3 reads TGTGCCAGCTCAGCCTGGACAGCCTATGGCTACACCTTC. Residues: CASSAWTAYGYTF.

The gene calls are TRBV7-2 and TRBJ2-3; perhaps TRBD2 as D (6 bases). CDR3 length: 15 residues. Looked up from germline, CDR1 is SGHTA and CDR2 is FQGNSA. The ends were cut back, 1 base at V and 3 bases at J, with 11 bases in the middle. The CDR3 sequence is CASSLVLRDTDTQYF. CDR3 DNA: TGTGCCAGCAGCTTAGTTTTGCGGGATACAGATACGCAGTATTTT. Variable domain in full (rest from reference TRBV7-2 and TRBJ2-3): GAGVSQSPSNKVTEKGKDVELRCDPISGHTALYWYRQSLGQGLEFLIYFQGNSAPDKSGLPSDRFSAERTGGSVSTLTIQRTQQEDSAVYLCASSLVLRDTDTQYFGPGTRLTVL.

The gene calls are TRBV9 and TRBJ2-3; TRBD2 is a possible D gene (6 bases). V was trimmed by 1 base and J by 1 base, leaving 10 bases between them. This CDR3 comprises 15 residues. The germline CDR1 and CDR2 sequences are SGDLS and YYNGEE. CDR3 sequence: CASSVSERGTDTQYF. CDR3 nucleotide sequence: TGTGCCAGCAGCGTAAGTGAGCGGGGCACAGATACGCAGTATTTT.

CDR3 DNA: TGTGCCAGCAGAAAACCGAGGGGGAGCTTGAACACCGGGGAGCTGTTTTTT. Translation gives CASRKPRGSLNTGELFF. V gene TRBV28 combines with J gene TRBJ2-2; a weak D match, TRBD1 (6 bases). This CDR3 comprises 17 residues. From germline, CDR1 is MDHEN and CDR2 SYDVKM. The V end lost 6 bases, the J end lost 1 base, and 18 bases lay between the germline ends. The full variable domain, rest sourced from reference TRBV28 and TRBJ2-2, is DVKVTQSSRYLVKRTGEKVFLECVQDMDHENMFWYRQDPGLGLRLIYFSYDVKMKEKGDIPEGYSVSREKKERFSLILESASTNQTSMYLCASRKPRGSLNTGELFFGEGSRLTVL.

The CDR3 spells CASSEGAYNEQFF. CDR3 bases: TGTGCCAGCAGTGAAGGGGCCTACAATGAGCAGTTCTTC. The chain links TRBV6-1 to TRBJ2-1; no clear D gene. Germline V gene sequence: CDR1 MNHNS, CDR2 SASEGT. The CDR3 is 13 amino acids. Trimming shortened V by 1 base and J by 2 bases, and 3 bases separated the two germline ends.

The DNA for the CDR3 is TGTGCCAGCAGCTTAGCTCTAGGACTAGCGGGAGCAGAGACCCAGTACTTC. It translates to CASSLALGLAGAETQYF. The chain recombines TRBV7-9 with TRBJ2-5; TRBD2 matches at 13 bases. This CDR3 is built from 17 residues. Per germline, CDR1 SEHNR and CDR2 FQNEAQ (reference sequence). V lost 0 bases, J lost 4 bases, and 5 bases stayed unmatched.

The chain is built from TRBV27 and TRBJ1-5, with no clear D. The CDR3 is 14 residues long. Germline CDR1 and CDR2: MNHEY and SMNVEV (reference sequence). The V end was cut by 8 bases, the J end by 5 bases, with 16 bases between. CDR3 bases: TGTGCCAGCGCCTCGGTGGCAGAGTATCAGCCCCAGCATTTT. As protein: CASASVAEYQPQHF.

The genes are TRBV5-1 and TRBJ1-1; D ambiguous. Deletions cut 1 base from V and 8 bases from J, with 15 bases between. The V gene's germline CDR1 is SGHRS and CDR2 YFSETQ. The CDR3 is 14 amino acids. The CDR3 here is CASSLSLGPSEAFF. The CDR3 nucleotides are TGCGCCAGCAGCTTGTCTTTAGGGCCGTCAGAAGCTTTCTTT.

A few counts support this clone. The V and J genes are TRBV19 and TRBJ1-5; D not certain. V lost 3 bases and J lost 6, with 12 bases in between. The CDR3 length is 14 residues. Germline CDR1 and CDR2: LNHDA and SQIVND (reference sequence). The DNA for the CDR3 is TGTGCCAGTAGTATCCCCCTGGGCCTTCAGCCCCAGCATTTT. Amino acids: CASSIPLGLQPQHF.

The table lists this clone with many counts. The V gene is TRBV2, the J gene TRBJ2-1; 10 bases fit TRBD2. The V segment lost 7 bases and the J segment 7 bases; nucleotides outside the gene matches: 19. The V gene's germline CDR1 is SNHLY and CDR2 FYNNEI. The CDR3 is 18 residues long. In DNA, the CDR3 is TGTGCCAGCATCAAAACCCCCTCGCTAGCGGGAGATGAGAATGAGCAGTTCTTC. This encodes CASIKTPSLAGDENEQFF.

The genes are TRBV12-3 or TRBV12-4 and TRBJ2-7, with D uncertain. This CDR3 comprises 12 residues. The V gene lost 5 bases and the J gene lost 7 bases, with 12 bases spanning the gap. The CDR3 loop is CASSQHRFEQYF. CDR3 coding DNA: TGTGCCAGCAGTCAACACCGATTTGAGCAGTACTTC.

The CDR3 DNA is TGTGCCAGCAGCTTCCACGCTGAAGCTTTCTTT. Protein: CASSFHAEAFF. This chain links TRBV5-6 with TRBJ1-1; the D is unclear. Trimming pared 2 bases from V and 6 bases from J, leaving 5 bases between. The CDR3 is 11 amino acids. Germline CDR1 SGHDT, CDR2 YYEEEE.

Here the CDR3 reads CASSFRQVGNQPQHF. The CDR3, as DNA: TGTGCCAGCAGTTTCCGCCAGGTGGGGAATCAGCCCCAGCATTTT. V and J are TRBV28 and TRBJ1-5; D call uncertain. Germline loops: CDR1 MDHEN, CDR2 SYDVKM. Trimming shortened V by 3 bases and J by 4 bases, and 13 bases separated the two germline ends. CDR3 length: 15 amino acids.

The chain links TRBV9 to TRBJ2-2; 10 bases map to TRBD2. Germline trimming cut 0 bases from V and 5 bases from J; bases unmatched to any gene: 7. CDR3 length: 17 residues. Germline V CDR1 and CDR2: SGDLS, YYNGEE. CDR3: CASSVDSLAGPTGELFF. As DNA, the CDR3 is TGTGCCAGCAGCGTAGACTCACTAGCGGGACCTACCGGGGAGCTGTTTTTT. Looking up the rest from reference TRBV9 and TRBJ2-2 gives the full variable domain: DSGVTQTPKHLITATGQRVTLRCSPRSGDLSVYWYQQSLDQGLQFLIQYYNGEERAKGNILERFSAQQFPDLHSELNLSSLELGDSALYFCASSVDSLAGPTGELFFGEGSRLTVL.

A single count supports this clone. This chain links TRBV10-3 with TRBJ1-2, with TRBD1 identical over 7 bases. CDR1 and CDR2 (germline): ENHRY, SYGVKD. With V trimmed by 3 bases and J by 8 bases, 6 bases remained unmatched. This CDR3 region has 13 residues. CDR3 coding DNA: TGTGCCATCAGTGAAAGGGGGCTGGACGGCTACACCTTC. Translating it yields CAISERGLDGYTF.

The chain couples TRBV7-9 to TRBJ1-4; tentative D call: TRBD1 (5 bases). The germline CDR1 and CDR2 sequences are SEHNR and FQNEAQ (reference sequence). The CDR3 consists of 16 residues. V was trimmed by 0 bases and J by 2 bases, leaving 10 bases between them. CDR3 region: CASSLALGGTNEKLFF. For the CDR3, the DNA is TGTGCCAGCAGCTTAGCGTTGGGGGGTACTAATGAAAAACTGTTTTTT.

The J gene is TRBJ2-1, the V gene TRBV3-1 (or the pseudogene TRBV3-2); maybe TRBD2 (6 bases). Germline CDR1 is LGHDT and CDR2 is YNNKEL (reference sequence). The CDR3 consists of 16 residues. The V and J ends lost 3 bases and 9 bases respectively, with 21 bases between them. The CDR3 nucleotides read TGTGCCAGCAGCCAGGAGTGGGACTCCCCAGGCCTTGAGCAGTTCTTC. This gives the protein CASSQEWDSPGLEQFF.

The genes are TRBV4-3 and TRBJ2-1; tentative D call: TRBD2 (6 bases). The CDR3 consists of 15 residues. Trimming shortened V by 3 bases and J by 3 bases, and 12 bases separated the two germline ends. Per the germline V gene, CDR1 is LGHNA and CDR2 is YSLEER. The DNA for the CDR3 is TGCGCCAGCAGCCATACGATTAGCGGCTACAATGAGCAGTTCTTC. Protein sequence: CASSHTISGYNEQFF.

The V and J genes are TRBV19 and TRBJ2-7; unclear D gene. The germline V gene encodes CDR1 LNHDA and CDR2 SQIVND (reference sequence). V dropped 0 bases and J dropped 2 bases, with 14 bases sitting between them. This CDR3 comprises 16 residues. Here the CDR3 reads CASSIDLRLQTYEQYF. The CDR3 DNA reads TGTGCCAGTAGTATAGATCTGAGACTGCAGACCTACGAGCAGTACTTC.

The CDR3 region has the DNA TGTGCCAGCAGCCAAACAGGGATCGGGGAGCTGTTTTTT. It codes for CASSQTGIGELFF. V is TRBV2 and J is TRBJ2-2; D may be TRBD1 (6 bases). Germline values: CDR1 SNHLY, CDR2 FYNNEI. V shed 6 bases and J shed 7 bases, with 12 bases lying between them. The CDR3 has 13 residues. The whole variable domain, filled in from reference TRBV2 and TRBJ2-2, reads EPEVTQTPSHQVTQMGQEVILRCVPISNHLYFYWYRQILGQKVEFLVSFYNNEISEKSEIFDDQFSVERPDGSNFTLKIRSTKLEDSAMYFCASSQTGIGELFFGEGSRLTVL.

The chain combines TRBV7-2 with TRBJ2-3; TRBD2 agrees at 8 bases. The CDR3 has 15 residues. J lost 5 bases, V lost 2 bases, and 6 bases had no gene match. CDR1 is SGHTA, CDR2 FQGNSA, per germline. This CDR3 reads CASSLRREARDTQYF. The CDR3 DNA reads as TGTGCCAGCAGCTTAAGGCGGGAGGCGAGAGATACGCAGTATTTT.

The chain has TRBV19 and TRBJ1-1, with D perhaps matching TRBD1 (6 bases). Trimming stripped 6 bases from V and 0 bases from J, with 14 bases between. This CDR3 is built from 15 residues. Looked up from germline, CDR1 is LNHDA and CDR2 is SQIVND (reference sequence). CDR3 in amino acids: CASRTGHHLNTEAFF. CDR3 in DNA: TGTGCCAGTAGAACGGGACACCATCTGAACACTGAAGCTTTCTTT.

The sample holds one count of this clone. V gene TRBV4-1 combines with J gene TRBJ2-5, with 8 bases that match TRBD2. The germline V gene has CDR1 MGHRA and CDR2 YSYEKL. The CDR3 runs to 17 residues. V dropped 3 bases and J dropped 5; count of bases not matched to a gene: 14. The CDR3 bases are TGCGCCAGCAGCCAGGAACCCGGGGGGGGACTCCCCGAGACCCAGTACTTC. Its protein product is CASSQEPGGGLPETQYF.

V is TRBV9 and J is TRBJ2-3; TRBD2 agrees at 7 bases. With 0 bases clipped from V and 3 bases from J, the junction kept 4 bases outside the gene matches. Germline V gene sequence: CDR1 SGDLS, CDR2 YYNGEE. There are 15 residues in the CDR3. The CDR3, as DNA: TGTGCCAGCAGCGTAGGCGCTAGCGGAACAGATACGCAGTATTTT. Encoded protein: CASSVGASGTDTQYF. The full variable domain, its missing parts supplied by reference TRBV9 and TRBJ2-3, is DSGVTQTPKHLITATGQRVTLRCSPRSGDLSVYWYQQSLDQGLQFLIQYYNGEERAKGNILERFSAQQFPDLHSELNLSSLELGDSALYFCASSVGASGTDTQYFGPGTRLTVL.

The DNA of the CDR3 is TGCGCCAGCAGCTTGGTGGGACCGAGCTCTGGGGCCAACGTCCTGACTTTC. Protein: CASSLVGPSSGANVLTF. V is TRBV5-1 and J is TRBJ2-6, with D perhaps TRBD1 or TRBD2 (5 bases each). The CDR3 sequence is 17 residues long. Germline-derived CDR1 and CDR2 are SGHRS and YFSETQ. V lost 0 bases to trimming and J lost 0 bases, with 10 bases between them.

This chain joins TRBV28 and TRBJ2-3; D gene unclear. V was shortened by 3 bases and J by 9 bases, with 13 bases between the two germline ends. The germline gives CDR1 MDHEN, CDR2 SYDVKM. The CDR3 is 13 residues long. The CDR3 coding sequence is TGTGCCAGCAGTTTCGTCGCGAGTACGACGCAGTATTTT. This codes for CASSFVASTTQYF.

The chain employs TRBV19 and TRBJ2-7, with 9 bases aligning to TRBD2. This CDR3 is 13 amino acids long. The germline V gene encodes CDR1 LNHDA and CDR2 SQIVND (reference sequence). V trimming: 10 bases; J trimming: 6 bases; junction bases outside the gene matches: 10. The CDR3 is CATSPGTSSEQYF. In nucleotides, the CDR3 is TGTGCCACTTCCCCCGGGACTAGCAGCGAGCAGTACTTC.

V is TRBV7-2 and J is TRBJ2-1; TRBD2 is a possible D gene (5 bases). The V gene lost 3 bases and the J gene lost 10 bases, with 19 bases spanning the gap. Germline lookup yields CDR1 SGHTA and CDR2 FQGNSA. This CDR3 contains 15 residues. As DNA, the CDR3 is TGTGCCAGCAGCTTTAATGCCGGTGAGCGGCGAGAGCAGTTCTTC. Amino acids: CASSFNAGERREQFF.